The 16 T cell receptor beta chains below all came from one sample that was sequenced in a study of molecular identifiers for immune sequencing clone quantification. TCRdb redid the calling of the PCR reads with MiXCR, one entry per CDR3 protein. This sample has roughly 50,000 distinct CDR3 sequences, with roughly a quarter found just once. The specimen sequenced was naive CD8+ T cells from blood, with Jurkat cell RNA spiked in. Subset given: FACS-sorted CD8+CD4-CCR7+CD45RA+ naive T cells. The receptor set was obtained from a human donor in good health. Some libraries in this study had Jurkat cell RNA spiked in.

This clonotype was observed a few times. CDR3 in DNA: TGCAGCGTTCTTGACAGCAGCTCTGGAAACACCATATATTTT. It codes for CSVLDSSSGNTIYF. V and J are TRBV29-1 and TRBJ1-3; a weak D match, TRBD1 (5 bases). CDR1 SQVTM and CDR2 ANQGSEA come from the germline V gene. The CDR3 consists of 14 residues. The germline V and J ends were trimmed by 5 bases and 0 bases, with 11 bases remaining between them.

The J gene is TRBJ2-6, the V gene TRBV7-9; 10 bases map to TRBD2. The germline V gene encodes CDR1 SEHNR and CDR2 FQNEAQ (reference sequence). V lost 5 bases and J lost 0; bases outside the gene matches: 7. The length of the CDR3 is 18 residues. CDR3 nucleotides: TGTGCCAGCAGCGCCGGGACTAGCGCTTCCTCTGGGGCCAACGTCCTGACTTTC. Translated: CASSAGTSASSGANVLTF.

This clonotype has at least ten counts. The genes are TRBV29-1 and TRBJ2-3, with D possibly matching TRBD2 (5 bases). Germline-derived CDR1 and CDR2 are SQVTM and ANQGSEA. V was shortened by 8 bases and J by 5 bases, with 14 bases between the two germline ends. The CDR3 is 12 residues long. The CDR3 protein is CSFHGIGDTQYF. The DNA of the CDR3 is TGCAGCTTCCACGGGATAGGAGATACGCAGTATTTT.

This chain joins TRBV30 and TRBJ2-2; D not resolved. There are 13 residues in the CDR3. CDR1 is GTSNPN, CDR2 SVGIG, per germline (reference sequence). Trimming removed 1 base from V and 4 bases from J, with 7 bases in between. For the CDR3, the DNA is TGTGCCTGGAGTGAGCTCTCCACCGGGGAGCTGTTTTTT. Its translation is CAWSELSTGELFF.

At least ten counts were recorded for this clonotype. Here the CDR3 reads CASSQVGVSPLHF. CDR3 in DNA: TGCGCCAGCAGCCAAGTGGGGGTTTCACCCCTCCACTTT. This chain links TRBV4-3 with TRBJ1-6; D is possibly TRBD1 (5 bases). Per germline, CDR1 LGHNA and CDR2 YSLEER. The V end was cut by 1 base, the J end by 9 bases, with 7 bases between. The CDR3 totals 13 residues.

About this clonotype: A much larger clone sits a single nucleotide away, making a read error possible. The rearrangement links TRBV12-3 or TRBV12-4 to TRBJ2-1; possible D gene TRBD1, 6 bases. The CDR3 is made up of 11 amino acids. Trimming left V 7 bases short and J 15 bases short, with 16 bases between. CDR3 in amino acids: CASKNRQVLFF. In DNA, the CDR3 is TGTGCCAGCAAGAACCGACAGGTCCTGTTCTTC.

This clonotype has at least ten counts. The gene calls are TRBV27 and TRBJ1-4; no clear D gene. The CDR3 has 13 amino acids. CDR1 is MNHEY and CDR2 is SMNVEV in the germline V gene (reference sequence). With 0 bases removed from V and 8 bases from J, the gap between germline ends came to 7 bases. This CDR3 is CASSLSAGEKLFF. In DNA form, the CDR3 reads TGTGCCAGCAGTTTATCGGCGGGGGAAAAACTGTTTTTT.

This clonotype was seen ten or more times. V usage is TRBV6-6 and J usage is TRBJ1-1; D may be TRBD1 (5 bases). The CDR3 has 14 amino acids. CDR1 is MNHNY, CDR2 SVGAGI, per germline (reference sequence). The V end was cut by 1 base, the J end by 5 bases, with 11 bases between. The CDR3 nucleotides are TGTGCCAGCAGTTACTGGGCCGGGGCTACTGAAGCTTTCTTT. Amino acid sequence: CASSYWAGATEAFF.

This clonotype came up many times. The V gene is TRBV7-9, the J gene TRBJ2-3; 9 nucleotides agree with TRBD2. The CDR3 sequence is 14 residues long. With 7 bases clipped from V and 5 bases from J, the junction kept 7 bases outside the gene matches. CDR1 is SEHNR, CDR2 FQNEAQ, per germline (reference sequence). CDR3 DNA: TGTGCCAGCAAGACTAGCGGTTTTCAAGATACGCAGTATTTT. This translates into CASKTSGFQDTQYF. Full variable domain (missing parts from reference TRBV7-9 and TRBJ2-3): DTGVSQNPRHKITKRGQNVTFRCDPISEHNRLYWYRQTLGQGPEFLTYFQNEAQLEKSRLLSDRFSAERPKGSFSTLEIQRTEQGDSAMYLCASKTSGFQDTQYFGPGTRLTVL.

On this clonotype itself: The CDR3 does not close with the conserved phenylalanine or tryptophan, likely indicating a read error. V usage is TRBV12-3 or TRBV12-4 and J usage is TRBJ1-5; 9 nucleotides match TRBD1. CDR3 length: 14 residues. Trimming removed 4 bases from V and 7 bases from J; junction bases left unmatched: 5. The CDR3 loop reads CASSWTGADQPQHL. Written as DNA, the CDR3 is TGTGCCAGCAGTTGGACAGGGGCGGACCAGCCCCAGCATCTT.

This clonotype turned up a few times. The chain links TRBV6-5 to TRBJ1-1, with 8 bases lining up with TRBD1. CDR3 length: 14 residues. The V gene's germline CDR1 is MNHEY and CDR2 SVGAGI. V lost 6 bases, J lost 6 bases, and 9 bases stayed unmatched. The CDR3 nucleotides are TGTGCCAGCAGCCAACAGGGGGTAGCGGCTGAAGCTTTCTTT. This encodes CASSQQGVAAEAFF.

This clonotype appeared many times. A read error may produce the germline difference seen at one junction end. The CDR3 spells CASSLGLRTSEFSDEQYF. CDR3 nucleotide sequence: TGTGCCAGCAGCTTAGGTCTCAGGACTAGCGAGTTCTCCGACGAGCAGTACTTC. This chain joins TRBV7-9 and TRBJ2-7; 9 bases fit TRBD2. CDR3 length: 18 residues. CDR1 is SEHNR, CDR2 FQNEAQ, per germline (reference sequence).

Many counts were recorded for this clonotype. The rearrangement uses TRBV7-6 and TRBJ2-7; a possible D gene is TRBD2 (6 bases). The CDR3 runs 14 residues. The V gene lost 5 bases and the J gene lost 2 bases, with 13 bases spanning the gap. Germline V lookup: CDR1 SGHVS, CDR2 FNYEAQ. The CDR3: CASSAGTGAYEQYF. The CDR3 DNA reads TGTGCCAGCAGCGCCGGGACGGGAGCCTACGAGCAGTACTTC.

The gene calls are TRBV29-1 and TRBJ2-1, with 8 bases fitting TRBD2. The V gene's germline CDR1 is SQVTM and CDR2 ANQGSEA. J was trimmed by 0 bases and V by 3 bases; bases with no gene match: 4. This CDR3 has 15 residues. CDR3 region: CSVDGSGSSYNEQFF. The CDR3 DNA follows: TGCAGCGTTGATGGGAGCGGGAGCTCCTACAATGAGCAGTTCTTC.

As regards this clonotype: This may stem from a read error, because a much larger clone lies one nucleotide away. The J gene is TRBJ2-7, the V gene TRBV5-3, with a tentative D call TRBD2 (6 bases). TRBV5-3 is an ORF, with its function uncertain. The CDR3 runs to 12 residues. The CDR3 spells CASSLGTGEQHF. CDR3 in DNA: TGTGCCAGCAGCTTGGGGACGGGGGAGCAGCACTTC.

Note on this clonotype: In this CDR3 the conserved last residue, phenylalanine or tryptophan, is missing, so a read error is likely. CDR3 protein: CASSGGTGGSTDTQYL. As DNA, the CDR3 is TGTGCCAGCAGCGGCGGGACAGGGGGCAGCACAGATACGCAGTATCTT. The chain joins TRBV5-6 to TRBJ2-3, with TRBD1 matching over 12 bases. The CDR3 has 16 residues. Germline loops: CDR1 SGHDT, CDR2 YYEEEE. J gave up 0 bases and V 4 bases, and 3 bases lay outside the gene matches.